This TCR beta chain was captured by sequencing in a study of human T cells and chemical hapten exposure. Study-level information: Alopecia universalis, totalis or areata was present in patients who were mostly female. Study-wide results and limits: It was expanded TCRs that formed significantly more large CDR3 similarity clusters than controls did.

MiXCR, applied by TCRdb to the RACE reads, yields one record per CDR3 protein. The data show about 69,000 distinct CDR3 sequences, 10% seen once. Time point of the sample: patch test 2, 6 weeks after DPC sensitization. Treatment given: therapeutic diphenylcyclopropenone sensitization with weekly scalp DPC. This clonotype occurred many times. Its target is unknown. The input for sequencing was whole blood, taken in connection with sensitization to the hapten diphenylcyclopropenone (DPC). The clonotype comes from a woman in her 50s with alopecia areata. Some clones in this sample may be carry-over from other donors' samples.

The CDR3 is CAISDPRAASRNNEQFF. As DNA, the CDR3 is TGTGCCATCAGTGACCCCCGAGCGGCCAGCAGGAACAATGAGCAGTTCTTC. The genes are TRBV10-3 and TRBJ2-1, with D perhaps matching TRBD2 (5 bases). Per germline, CDR1 ENHRY and CDR2 SYGVKD. The CDR3 contains 17 residues. With 3 bases removed from V and 5 bases from J, the gap between germline ends came to 20 bases.